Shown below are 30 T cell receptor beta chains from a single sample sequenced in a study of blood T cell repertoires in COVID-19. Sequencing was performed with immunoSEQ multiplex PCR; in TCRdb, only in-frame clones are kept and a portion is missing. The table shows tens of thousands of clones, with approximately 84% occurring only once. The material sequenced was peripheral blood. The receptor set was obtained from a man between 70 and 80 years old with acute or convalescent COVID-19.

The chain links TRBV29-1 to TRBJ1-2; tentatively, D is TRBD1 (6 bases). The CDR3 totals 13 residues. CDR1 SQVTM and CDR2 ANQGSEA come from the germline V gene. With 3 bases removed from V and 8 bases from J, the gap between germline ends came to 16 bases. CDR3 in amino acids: CSVEADSAGGYTF. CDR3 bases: TGCAGCGTTGAGGCGGACAGCGCCGGGGGCTACACCTTC.

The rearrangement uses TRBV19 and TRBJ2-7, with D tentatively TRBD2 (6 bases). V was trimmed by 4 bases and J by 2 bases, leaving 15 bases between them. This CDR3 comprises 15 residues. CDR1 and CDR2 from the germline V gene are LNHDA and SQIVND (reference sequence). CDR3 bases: TGTGCCAGTAGTAAGGAGGGAGGTGGGGCCTACGAGCAGTACTTC. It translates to CASSKEGGGAYEQYF.

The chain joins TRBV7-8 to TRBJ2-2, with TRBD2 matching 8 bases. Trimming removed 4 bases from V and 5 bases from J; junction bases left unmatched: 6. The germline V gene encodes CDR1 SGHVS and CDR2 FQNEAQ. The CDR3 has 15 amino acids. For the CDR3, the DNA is TGTGCCAGCAGCTCCGGACTAGCAGGAACCGGGGAGCTGTTTTTT. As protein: CASSSGLAGTGELFF.

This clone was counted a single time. CDR3 DNA sequence: TGTGCCAGCTCACCACTTAGTACGGCGGAGATCTTCGTCGGACAGTACTTC. Translated, it gives CASSPLSTAEIFVGQYF. V and J are TRBV18 and TRBJ2-7, with D unclear. This CDR3 comprises 17 residues. The V gene's germline CDR1 is KGHSH and CDR2 LQKENI. Trimming took off 1 base at V and 10 bases at J, with 26 bases between the two ends.

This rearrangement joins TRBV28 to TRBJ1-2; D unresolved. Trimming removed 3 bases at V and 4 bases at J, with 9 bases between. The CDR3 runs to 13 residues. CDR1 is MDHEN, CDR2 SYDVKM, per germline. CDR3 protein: CASSFSDSYGYTF. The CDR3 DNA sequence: TGTGCCAGCAGTTTCTCGGACTCCTATGGCTACACCTTC.

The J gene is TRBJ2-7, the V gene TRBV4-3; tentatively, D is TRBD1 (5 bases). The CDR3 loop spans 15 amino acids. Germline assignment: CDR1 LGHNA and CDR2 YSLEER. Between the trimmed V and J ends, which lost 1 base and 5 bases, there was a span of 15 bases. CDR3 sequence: CASSQGTTSHDEQYF. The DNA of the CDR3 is TGCGCCAGCAGCCAAGGGACAACAAGTCACGACGAGCAGTACTTC.

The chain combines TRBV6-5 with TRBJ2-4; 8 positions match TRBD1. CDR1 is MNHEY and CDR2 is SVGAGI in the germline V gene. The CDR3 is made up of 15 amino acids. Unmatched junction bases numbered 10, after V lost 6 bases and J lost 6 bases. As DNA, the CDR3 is TGTGCCAGCAGATCCGGACAGGGTGGGAGAAACATTCAGTACTTC. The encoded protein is CASRSGQGGRNIQYF.

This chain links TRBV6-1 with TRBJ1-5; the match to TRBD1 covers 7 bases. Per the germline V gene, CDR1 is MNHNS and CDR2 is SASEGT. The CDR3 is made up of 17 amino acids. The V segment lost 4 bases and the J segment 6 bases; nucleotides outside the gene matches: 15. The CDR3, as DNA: TGTGCCAGCAGTGCCTCCGTAGCAGGGGGTTTTAGTCAGCCCCAGCATTTT. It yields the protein CASSASVAGGFSQPQHF.

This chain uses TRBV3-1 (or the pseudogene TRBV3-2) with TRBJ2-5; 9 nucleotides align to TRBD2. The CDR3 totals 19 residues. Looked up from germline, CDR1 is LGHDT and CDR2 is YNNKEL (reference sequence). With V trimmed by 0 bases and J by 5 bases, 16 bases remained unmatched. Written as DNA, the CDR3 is TGTGCCAGCAGCCAAGATCTGGGCGCGGGGGGGCCAGTAGGGGAGACCCAGTACTTC. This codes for CASSQDLGAGGPVGETQYF.

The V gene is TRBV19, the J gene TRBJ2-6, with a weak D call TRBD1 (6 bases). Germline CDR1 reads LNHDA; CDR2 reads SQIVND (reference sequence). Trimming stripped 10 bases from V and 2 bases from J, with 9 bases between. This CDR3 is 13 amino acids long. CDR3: CAIRGPGANVLTF. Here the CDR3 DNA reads TGTGCCATCAGGGGTCCTGGGGCCAACGTCCTGACTTTC.

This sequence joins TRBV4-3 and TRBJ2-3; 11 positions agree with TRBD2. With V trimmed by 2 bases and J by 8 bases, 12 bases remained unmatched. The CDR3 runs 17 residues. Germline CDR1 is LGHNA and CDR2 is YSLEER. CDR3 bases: TGCGCCAGCAGCCAATCGACATTAGCGGGGGGGCGCAGTACGCAGTATTTT. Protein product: CASSQSTLAGGRSTQYF.

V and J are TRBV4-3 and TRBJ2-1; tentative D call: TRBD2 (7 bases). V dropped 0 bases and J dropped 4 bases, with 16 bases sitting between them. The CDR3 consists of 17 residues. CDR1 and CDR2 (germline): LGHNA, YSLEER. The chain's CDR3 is CASSQDNRGANYNEQFF. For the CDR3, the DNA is TGCGCCAGCAGCCAAGATAACCGGGGGGCAAATTACAATGAGCAGTTCTTC.

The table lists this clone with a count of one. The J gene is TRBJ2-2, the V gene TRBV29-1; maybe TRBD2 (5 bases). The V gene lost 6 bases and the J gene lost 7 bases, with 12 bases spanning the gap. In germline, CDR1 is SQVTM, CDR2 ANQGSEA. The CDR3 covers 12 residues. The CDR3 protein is CSVPGGSGELFF. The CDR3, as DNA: TGCAGCGTGCCCGGAGGCAGCGGGGAGCTGTTTTTT.

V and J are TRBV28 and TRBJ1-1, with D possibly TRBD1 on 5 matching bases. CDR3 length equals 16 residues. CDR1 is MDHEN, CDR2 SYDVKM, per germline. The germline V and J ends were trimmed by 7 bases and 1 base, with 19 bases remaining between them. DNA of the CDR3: TGTGCCAGCACCGGGGCGGGGGTAGTCAGGAACACTGAAGCTTTCTTT. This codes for CASTGAGVVRNTEAFF. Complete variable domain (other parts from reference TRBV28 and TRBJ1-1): DVKVTQSSRYLVKRTGEKVFLECVQDMDHENMFWYRQDPGLGLRLIYFSYDVKMKEKGDIPEGYSVSREKKERFSLILESASTNQTSMYLCASTGAGVVRNTEAFFGQGTRLTVV.

Here the CDR3 DNA reads TGTGCCAGCAGCCAGAGGCCGGCGGAGCAGTACTTC. It is translated as CASSQRPAEQYF. The gene calls are TRBV3-1 (or the pseudogene TRBV3-2) and TRBJ2-7; unclear D gene. The V gene's germline CDR1 is LGHDT and CDR2 YNNKEL (reference sequence). V was cut by 3 bases and J by 7 bases, with 10 bases left in between. The CDR3 consists of 12 residues.

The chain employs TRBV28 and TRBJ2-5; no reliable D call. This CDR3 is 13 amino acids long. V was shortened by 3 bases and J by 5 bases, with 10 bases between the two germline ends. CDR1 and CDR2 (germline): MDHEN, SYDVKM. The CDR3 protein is CASSFPGLETQYF. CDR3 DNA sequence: TGTGCCAGCAGTTTTCCCGGTCTGGAGACCCAGTACTTC. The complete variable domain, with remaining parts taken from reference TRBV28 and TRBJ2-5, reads DVKVTQSSRYLVKRTGEKVFLECVQDMDHENMFWYRQDPGLGLRLIYFSYDVKMKEKGDIPEGYSVSREKKERFSLILESASTNQTSMYLCASSFPGLETQYFGPGTRLLVL.

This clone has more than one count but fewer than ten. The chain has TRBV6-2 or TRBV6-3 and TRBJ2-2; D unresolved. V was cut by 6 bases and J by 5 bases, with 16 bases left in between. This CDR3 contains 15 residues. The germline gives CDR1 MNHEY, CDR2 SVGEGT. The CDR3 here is CASSQRPPRTGELFF. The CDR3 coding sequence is TGTGCCAGCAGCCAGCGCCCACCGAGAACCGGGGAGCTGTTTTTT.

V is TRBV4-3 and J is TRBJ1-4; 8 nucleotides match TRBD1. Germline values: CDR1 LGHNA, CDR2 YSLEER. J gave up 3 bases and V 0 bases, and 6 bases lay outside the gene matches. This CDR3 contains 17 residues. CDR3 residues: CASSQDRRGLSNEKLFF. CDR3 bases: TGCGCCAGCAGCCAAGATCGCAGGGGGCTCTCTAATGAAAAACTGTTTTTT.

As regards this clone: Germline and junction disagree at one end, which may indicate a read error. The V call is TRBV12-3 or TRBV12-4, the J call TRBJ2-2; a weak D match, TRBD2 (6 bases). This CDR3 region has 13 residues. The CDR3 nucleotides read TGTGCCAGCAGTCGCAGGGAGGACCGGGGAGCTGTTTTT. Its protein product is CASSRREDRGAVF.

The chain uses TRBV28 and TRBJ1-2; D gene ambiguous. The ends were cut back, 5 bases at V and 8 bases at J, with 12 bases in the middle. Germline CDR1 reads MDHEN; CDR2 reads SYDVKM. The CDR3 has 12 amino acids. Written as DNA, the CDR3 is TGTGCCAGCAGTCTCCTAACCCGCGGCTACACCTTC. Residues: CASSLLTRGYTF.

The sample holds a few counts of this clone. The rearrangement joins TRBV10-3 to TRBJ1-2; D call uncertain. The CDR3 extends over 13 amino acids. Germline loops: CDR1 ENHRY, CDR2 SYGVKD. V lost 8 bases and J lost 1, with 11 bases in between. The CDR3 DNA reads TGTGCCATCCAGGAGGAGCTTAACTATGGCTACACCTTC. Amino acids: CAIQEELNYGYTF.

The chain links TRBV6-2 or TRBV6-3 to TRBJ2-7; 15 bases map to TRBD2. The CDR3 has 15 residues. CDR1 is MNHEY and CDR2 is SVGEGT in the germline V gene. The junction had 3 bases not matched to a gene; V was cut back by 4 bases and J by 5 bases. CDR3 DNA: TGTGCCAGCAGTTCCGGACTAGCGGGAGGGGACGAGCAGTACTTC. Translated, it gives CASSSGLAGGDEQYF.

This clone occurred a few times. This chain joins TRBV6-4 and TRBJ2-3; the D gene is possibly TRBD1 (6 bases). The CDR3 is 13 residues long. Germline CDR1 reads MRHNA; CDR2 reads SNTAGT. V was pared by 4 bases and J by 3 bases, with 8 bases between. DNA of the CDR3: TGTGCCAGCAGTGTGGGACAAACAGATACGCAGTATTTT. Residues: CASSVGQTDTQYF.

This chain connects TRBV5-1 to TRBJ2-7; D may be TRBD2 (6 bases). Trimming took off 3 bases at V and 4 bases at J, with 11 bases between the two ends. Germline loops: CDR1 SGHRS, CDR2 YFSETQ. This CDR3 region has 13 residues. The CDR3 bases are TGCGCCAGCAGCTCCGGGGGTGGTTACGAGCAGTACTTC. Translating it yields CASSSGGGYEQYF.

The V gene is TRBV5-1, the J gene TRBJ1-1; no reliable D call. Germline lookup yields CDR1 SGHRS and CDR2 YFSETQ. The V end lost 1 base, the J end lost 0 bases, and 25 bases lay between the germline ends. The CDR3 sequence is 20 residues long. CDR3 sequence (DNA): TGCGCCAGCAGCTTGTTCGAACGGGGAAGCGCGAATCCCTTGAACACTGAAGCTTTCTTT. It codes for CASSLFERGSANPLNTEAFF.

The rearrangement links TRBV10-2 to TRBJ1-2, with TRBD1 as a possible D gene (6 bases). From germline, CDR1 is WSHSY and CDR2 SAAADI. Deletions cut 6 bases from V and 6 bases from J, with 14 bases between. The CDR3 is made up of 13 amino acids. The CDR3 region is CASRMTGPDGYTF. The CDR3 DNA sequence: TGCGCCAGCAGAATGACAGGTCCCGATGGCTACACCTTC.

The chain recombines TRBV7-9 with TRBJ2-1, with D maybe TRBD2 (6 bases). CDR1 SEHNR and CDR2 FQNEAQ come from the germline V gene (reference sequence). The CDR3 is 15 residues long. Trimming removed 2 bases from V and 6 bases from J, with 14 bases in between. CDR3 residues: CASSLMEGPSNEQFF. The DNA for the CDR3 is TGTGCCAGCAGCTTAATGGAGGGGCCCTCCAATGAGCAGTTCTTC.

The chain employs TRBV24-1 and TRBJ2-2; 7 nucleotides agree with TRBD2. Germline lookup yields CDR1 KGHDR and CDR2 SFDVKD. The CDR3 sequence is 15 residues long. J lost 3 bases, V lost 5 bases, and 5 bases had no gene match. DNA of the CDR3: TGTGCCACCAGTGGGAAGGGACTATACACCGGGGAGCTGTTTTTT. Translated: CATSGKGLYTGELFF.

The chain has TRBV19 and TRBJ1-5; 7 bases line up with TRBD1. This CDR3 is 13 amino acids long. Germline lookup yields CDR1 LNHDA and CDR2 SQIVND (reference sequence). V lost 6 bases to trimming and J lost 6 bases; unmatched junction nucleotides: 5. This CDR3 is CASRGAGGQPQHF. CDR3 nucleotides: TGTGCCAGTAGGGGGGCAGGGGGTCAGCCCCAGCATTTT.

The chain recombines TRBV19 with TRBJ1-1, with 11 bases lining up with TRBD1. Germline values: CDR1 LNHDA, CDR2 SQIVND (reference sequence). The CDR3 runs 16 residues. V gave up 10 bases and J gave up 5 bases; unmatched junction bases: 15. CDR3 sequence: CATSQGGQGASTEAFF. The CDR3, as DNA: TGTGCCACCTCACAAGGCGGACAGGGGGCCAGTACTGAAGCTTTCTTT.